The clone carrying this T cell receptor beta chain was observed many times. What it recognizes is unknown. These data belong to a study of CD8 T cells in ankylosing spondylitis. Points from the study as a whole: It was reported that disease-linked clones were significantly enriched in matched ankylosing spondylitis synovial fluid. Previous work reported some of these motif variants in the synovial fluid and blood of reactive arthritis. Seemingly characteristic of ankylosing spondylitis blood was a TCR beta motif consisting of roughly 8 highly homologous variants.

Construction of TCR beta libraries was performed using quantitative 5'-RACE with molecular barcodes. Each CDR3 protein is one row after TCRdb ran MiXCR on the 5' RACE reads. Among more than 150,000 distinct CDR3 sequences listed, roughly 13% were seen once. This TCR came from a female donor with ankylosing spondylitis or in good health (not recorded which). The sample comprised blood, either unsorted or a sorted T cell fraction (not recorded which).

The CDR3 sequence: CASSPPSNNEQFF. The DNA for the CDR3 is TGTGCCAGCAGCCCCCCTAGTAATAATGAGCAGTTCTTC. V gene TRBV11-2 combines with J gene TRBJ2-1; D is unclear. This CDR3 is built from 13 residues. Germline-derived CDR1 and CDR2 are SGHAT and FQNNGV. V lost 5 bases to trimming and J lost 7 bases, with 12 bases between them.